This passage covers 32 T cell receptor beta chains from one sample sequenced in a study of glioma-infiltrating T cells after dendritic cell vaccination. Time point of the sample: after dendritic cell vaccination, including at tumor progression/relapse. Method: immunoSEQ multiplex PCR; TCRdb's copy keeps in-frame clones and lacks some. The table includes approximately 85,000 clones, 85% detected once. The input for sequencing was blood, taken after dendritic cell vaccination. These receptors came from a human donor with glioblastoma.

The rearrangement links TRBV28 to TRBJ1-1, with unresolved D. The V and J ends lost 5 bases and 5 bases respectively, with 9 bases between them. CDR3 length equals 12 residues. The V gene's germline CDR1 is MDHEN and CDR2 SYDVKM. The CDR3 is CASSLRQTEAFF. The CDR3 bases are TGTGCCAGCAGTCTAAGACAAACTGAAGCTTTCTTT.

This clone was recorded once. The rearrangement links TRBV19 to TRBJ2-7; TRBD1 aligns across 9 bases. CDR1 LNHDA and CDR2 SQIVND come from the germline V gene (reference sequence). The CDR3 loop spans 14 amino acids. The junction had 5 bases not matched to a gene; V was cut back by 4 bases and J by 4 bases. CDR3 protein: CASSTGTGRYEQYF. Written as DNA, the CDR3 is TGTGCCAGTAGTACCGGGACAGGGAGGTACGAGCAGTACTTC.

This clone was counted ten times or more. This sequence joins TRBV5-1 and TRBJ2-2, with TRBD2 identical over 8 bases. CDR1 is SGHRS, CDR2 YFSETQ, per germline. The CDR3 has 13 amino acids. Losses at the gene ends were 3 bases for V and 6 bases for J; bases not matched to a gene: 1. CDR3 DNA sequence: TGCGCCAGCAGCTGGACTAGCTCCGGGGAGCTGTTTTTT. Translation: CASSWTSSGELFF.

In nucleotides, the CDR3 is TGTGCCAGCAGCGGTAACAGGGACTCCTACGAGCAGTACTTC. Translated, it gives CASSGNRDSYEQYF. The V gene is TRBV9, the J gene TRBJ2-7; D may be TRBD1 (6 bases). The CDR3 has 14 amino acids. Germline V CDR1 and CDR2: SGDLS, YYNGEE. Between the trimmed V and J ends, which lost 3 bases and 0 bases, there was a span of 10 bases. The full variable domain, completed using reference TRBV9 and TRBJ2-7, is DSGVTQTPKHLITATGQRVTLRCSPRSGDLSVYWYQQSLDQGLQFLIQYYNGEERAKGNILERFSAQQFPDLHSELNLSSLELGDSALYFCASSGNRDSYEQYFGPGTRLTVT.

CDR3 region: CSVEIPPSEQFF. In nucleotides, the CDR3 is TGCAGCGTTGAGATCCCTCCCAGTGAGCAGTTCTTC. The rearrangement uses TRBV29-1 and TRBJ2-1; D gene unclear. There are 12 residues in the CDR3. Germline loops: CDR1 SQVTM, CDR2 ANQGSEA. V dropped 3 bases and J dropped 9 bases, with 12 bases sitting between them.

The chain has TRBV21-1 and TRBJ1-5; the table's D call, TRBD1, has no DNA check behind it. TRBV21-1 is termed a pseudogene. The CDR3 is made up of 13 amino acids. The chain's CDR3 is CASSKDSPQPQHF. For the CDR3, the DNA is TGTGCCAGCAGCAAGGACAGTCCCCAGCCCCAGCATTTT.

The J gene is TRBJ2-3, the V gene TRBV6-4; 8 bases agree with TRBD2. J gave up 2 bases and V 2 bases, and 0 bases lay outside the gene matches. This CDR3 has 14 residues. Germline values: CDR1 MRHNA, CDR2 SNTAGT. The CDR3 coding sequence is TGTGCCAGCAGTGACGGACTAGCCACAGATACGCAGTATTTT. Protein sequence: CASSDGLATDTQYF.

In its sample, this clone was seen once. The CDR3 DNA is TGTGCCAGCAGCTTATCGGTCGTTAGCGGGGGAGGCGAGCAGTACTTC. It codes for CASSLSVVSGGGEQYF. The J gene is TRBJ2-7, the V gene TRBV7-9; 9 bases align to TRBD2. Per germline, CDR1 SEHNR and CDR2 FQNEAQ (reference sequence). The CDR3 spans 16 residues. V dropped 2 bases and J dropped 6; count of bases not matched to a gene: 11.

This clone was counted once. The CDR3 region has the DNA TGTGCCAGCAGTTTATCGATGATCCGGGGTCAGACCCAGTACTTC. It yields the protein CASSLSMIRGQTQYF. V usage is TRBV27 and J usage is TRBJ2-5; possible D gene TRBD2, 5 bases. Trimming removed 0 bases at V and 6 bases at J, with 14 bases between. Looked up from germline, CDR1 is MNHEY and CDR2 is SMNVEV (reference sequence). The CDR3 contains 15 residues.

The chain joins TRBV25-1 to TRBJ1-2, with TRBD1 matching over 12 bases. The CDR3 runs 18 residues. Germline lookup yields CDR1 MGHDK and CDR2 SYGVNS. J was trimmed by 0 bases and V by 4 bases; bases with no gene match: 9. The CDR3 is CASSARDRGPISNYGYTF. Written as DNA, the CDR3 is TGTGCCAGCAGTGCCCGGGACAGGGGGCCGATATCTAACTATGGCTACACCTTC.

The chain carries TRBV6-6 and TRBJ2-7; D is possibly TRBD2 (6 bases). CDR3 length: 15 amino acids. Germline-derived CDR1 and CDR2 are MNHNY and SVGAGI (reference sequence). V dropped 9 bases and J dropped 5 bases, with 23 bases sitting between them. DNA for the CDR3: TGTGCCAGTGTAGATGGGGGGTCCACCATCGACGAGCAGTACTTC. This gives the protein CASVDGGSTIDEQYF.

V usage is TRBV15 and J usage is TRBJ2-3; 11 nucleotides agree with TRBD2. Germline V gene lookup returns CDR1 LNHNV and CDR2 YYDKDF (reference sequence). CDR3 size: 16 residues. V shed 3 bases, J shed 1 base, and the junction held 3 bases outside the gene matches. The DNA of the CDR3 is TGTGCCACCAGCAGGATAGCGGGAGGGGGCACAGATACGCAGTATTTT. This gives the protein CATSRIAGGGTDTQYF.

This clone was seen a few times. The rearrangement links TRBV5-6 to TRBJ1-3; 7 bases fit TRBD1. CDR1 SGHDT and CDR2 YYEEEE come from the germline V gene. V trimming: 5 bases; J trimming: 2 bases; junction bases outside the gene matches: 4. This CDR3 has 14 residues. This CDR3 is CASSLDRAGNTIYF. CDR3 bases: TGTGCCAGCAGTCTCGACAGGGCTGGAAACACCATATATTTT.

The rearrangement joins TRBV19 to TRBJ2-1; maybe TRBD1 (6 bases). The CDR3 runs 15 residues. The germline gives CDR1 LNHDA, CDR2 SQIVND (reference sequence). The V gene lost 1 base and the J gene lost 5 bases, with 12 bases spanning the gap. In DNA, the CDR3 is TGTGCCAGTAGTATAGGCCAGGGGAGAGACAATGAGCAGTTCTTC. Its translation is CASSIGQGRDNEQFF.

V and J are TRBV18 and TRBJ1-2; D is uncertain. Per germline, CDR1 KGHSH and CDR2 LQKENI. Deletions cut 2 bases from V and 5 bases from J, with 15 bases between. The CDR3 runs 15 residues. CDR3 nucleotide sequence: TGTGCCAGCTCACCATCGGGAGGGTCCCAGTATGGCTACACCTTC. This translates into CASSPSGGSQYGYTF. The full variable domain, its missing parts supplied by reference TRBV18 and TRBJ1-2, is NAGVMQNPRHLVRRRGQEARLRCSPMKGHSHVYWYRQLPEEGLKFMVYLQKENIIDESGMPKERFSAEFPKEGPSILRIQQVVRGDSAAYFCASSPSGGSQYGYTFGSGTRLTVV.

The chain combines TRBV23-1 with TRBJ1-3, with D unresolved. TRBV23-1 is an ORF; its function is uncertain. The V end was cut by 8 bases, the J end by 0 bases, with 14 bases between. The CDR3 has 15 amino acids. The CDR3 region has the DNA TGCGCCAGCTCCCTATTAACTGGCTCTGGAAACACCATATATTTT. It is translated as CASSLLTGSGNTIYF.

The chain recombines TRBV7-8 with TRBJ1-3; no clear D. This CDR3 has 14 residues. Germline assignment: CDR1 SGHVS and CDR2 FQNEAQ. Trimming shortened V by 4 bases and J by 0 bases, and 7 bases separated the two germline ends. In DNA form, the CDR3 reads TGTGCCAGCAGCTCTACGGTCTCTGGAAACACCATATATTTT. This encodes CASSSTVSGNTIYF.

This chain uses TRBV5-6 with TRBJ2-7; D unclear. V was cut by 4 bases and J by 3 bases, with 8 bases left in between. The CDR3 contains 12 residues. The V gene's germline CDR1 is SGHDT and CDR2 YYEEEE. CDR3 region: CASSPGDYEQYF. The CDR3 DNA is TGTGCCAGCAGCCCGGGTGACTACGAGCAGTACTTC.

The chain uses TRBV7-6 and TRBJ1-5; TRBD1 agrees at 9 bases. Germline V gene sequence: CDR1 SGHVS, CDR2 FNYEAQ. J gave up 7 bases and V 3 bases, and 4 bases lay outside the gene matches. This CDR3 comprises 14 residues. For the CDR3, the DNA is TGTGCCAGCAGCTTGGGACAGGGAGGGCAGCCCCAGCATTTT. Protein product: CASSLGQGGQPQHF.

The chain employs TRBV18 and TRBJ2-3; possible D gene TRBD1, 6 bases. The germline V gene encodes CDR1 KGHSH and CDR2 LQKENI. The CDR3 is made up of 16 amino acids. The ends were cut back, 3 bases at V and 5 bases at J, with 18 bases in the middle. The DNA of the CDR3 is TGTGCCAGCTCACCTATAGGACAGCAATCGGGAGATACGCAGTATTTT. The encoded protein is CASSPIGQQSGDTQYF.

V is TRBV5-1 and J is TRBJ2-5; TRBD1 is a possible D gene (5 bases). The CDR3 contains 14 residues. V gave up 3 bases and J gave up 1 base, with 10 bases separating them. CDR1 is SGHRS, CDR2 YFSETQ, per germline. For the CDR3, the DNA is TGCGCCAGCAGCTCCATCCAGGGCCAAGAGACCCAGTACTTC. Its translation is CASSSIQGQETQYF.

Here the CDR3 reads CASSLTPGEQYF. The CDR3, as DNA: TGCGCCAGCAGCTTGACGCCAGGGGAGCAGTACTTC. The chain carries TRBV5-1 and TRBJ2-7, with D tentatively TRBD1 (5 bases). The CDR3 has 12 amino acids. The V end lost 1 base, the J end lost 7 bases, and 9 bases lay between the germline ends. The germline V gene has CDR1 SGHRS and CDR2 YFSETQ.

This clone appeared a single time. This chain links TRBV6-6 with TRBJ2-3; TRBD1 might be the D (7 bases). There are 14 residues in the CDR3. V was shortened by 5 bases and J by 3 bases, with 12 bases between the two germline ends. Germline V gene lookup returns CDR1 MNHNY and CDR2 SVGAGI (reference sequence). In DNA form, the CDR3 reads TGTGCCAGCAGTCAGGGGGAGGAAACAGATACGCAGTATTTT. Translating gives CASSQGEETDTQYF.

In its sample, this clone was seen a few times. The rearrangement links TRBV7-2 to TRBJ2-7, with 7 bases lining up with TRBD2. CDR1 and CDR2 (germline): SGHTA, FQGNSA. The CDR3 has 15 residues. The J segment lost 0 bases and the V segment lost 5 bases, leaving 7 bases of the junction unmatched. The CDR3 nucleotides read TGTGCCAGCAGCCCACCGGGACTACCCTCCTACGAGCAGTACTTC. It codes for CASSPPGLPSYEQYF.

This sequence joins TRBV7-9 and TRBJ2-7, with 10 nucleotides matching TRBD1. Germline trimming cut 3 bases from V and 2 bases from J; bases unmatched to any gene: 4. From germline, CDR1 is SEHNR and CDR2 FQNEAQ (reference sequence). The CDR3 has 15 amino acids. CDR3 in amino acids: CASSFGQGVTYEQYF. CDR3 nucleotide sequence: TGTGCCAGCAGCTTTGGACAGGGGGTTACCTACGAGCAGTACTTC.

This chain connects TRBV5-1 to TRBJ2-7, with TRBD1 matching over 7 bases. Unmatched junction bases numbered 10, after V lost 5 bases and J lost 2 bases. From germline, CDR1 is SGHRS and CDR2 YFSETQ. The CDR3 has 15 amino acids. The CDR3 loop is CASSPGRQGTYEQYF. The DNA of the CDR3 is TGCGCCAGCAGTCCGGGGAGACAGGGAACCTACGAGCAGTACTTC.

The rearrangement links TRBV6-5 to TRBJ2-3; 10 positions match TRBD1. CDR3 length equals 15 residues. Germline V lookup: CDR1 MNHEY, CDR2 SVGAGI. V shed 0 bases, J shed 4 bases, and the junction held 1 base outside the gene matches. The CDR3 bases are TGTGCCAGCAGTTACTCGGACAGGGGGGCAGATACGCAGTATTTT. Protein sequence: CASSYSDRGADTQYF.

This clone appeared once. This sequence joins TRBV9 and TRBJ1-2; D is perhaps TRBD1 (5 bases). V gave up 0 bases and J gave up 4 bases, with 13 bases separating them. Germline V gives CDR1 SGDLS, CDR2 YYNGEE. The CDR3 has 15 amino acids. CDR3 region: CASSVDDPGSYGYTF. The CDR3, as DNA: TGTGCCAGCAGCGTAGACGACCCAGGGTCCTATGGCTACACCTTC. The complete variable domain, with remaining parts taken from reference TRBV9 and TRBJ1-2, reads DSGVTQTPKHLITATGQRVTLRCSPRSGDLSVYWYQQSLDQGLQFLIQYYNGEERAKGNILERFSAQQFPDLHSELNLSSLELGDSALYFCASSVDDPGSYGYTFGSGTRLTVV.

The gene calls are TRBV27 and TRBJ2-7; 8 bases are a match to TRBD1. CDR1 MNHEY and CDR2 SMNVEV come from the germline V gene (reference sequence). The CDR3 contains 14 residues. The V gene end was trimmed by 4 bases and the J gene end by 7 bases; junction bases not matched to a gene: 9. CDR3 residues: CASSSSRGLVEQYF. The CDR3 bases are TGTGCCAGCAGTTCGTCCAGGGGGCTAGTTGAGCAGTACTTC.

The rearrangement uses TRBV9 and TRBJ2-5; TRBD1 might be the D (5 bases). The ends were cut back, 0 bases at V and 2 bases at J, with 8 bases in the middle. The CDR3 consists of 14 residues. CDR1 is SGDLS and CDR2 is YYNGEE in the germline V gene. CDR3 sequence: CASSVVGPQETQYF. The CDR3 DNA reads TGTGCCAGCAGCGTAGTGGGGCCACAAGAGACCCAGTACTTC.

The chain's CDR3 is CASRPSPGGSGANVLTF. CDR3 coding DNA: TGTGCCAGTAGGCCATCCCCAGGGGGCTCTGGGGCCAACGTCCTGACTTTC. The J gene is TRBJ2-6, the V gene TRBV19; 7 bases align to TRBD1. This CDR3 region has 17 residues. Germline assignment: CDR1 LNHDA and CDR2 SQIVND (reference sequence). The ends lost 6 bases at V and 0 bases at J; junction bases unmatched: 8.

This sequence joins TRBV6-4 and TRBJ2-2, with 10 bases aligning to TRBD1. The CDR3 totals 15 residues. The trim removed 3 bases at V and 7 bases at J, leaving 5 bases unmatched. Germline CDR1 reads MRHNA; CDR2 reads SNTAGT. The CDR3 region is CASSDPGTGDGELFF. CDR3 coding DNA: TGTGCCAGCAGTGATCCCGGGACAGGGGACGGGGAGCTGTTTTTT.